A single sample is the source of the 31 T cell receptor beta chains below, sequenced in a study of OX40 agonist ivuxolimab in advanced cancers. Sequencing used immunoSEQ multiplex PCR; TCRdb keeps in-frame clones, though not all of them. In the table there are approximately 70,000 clones, approximately 90% of which are singletons. The specimen comprised CD4+ or CD8+ T cells sorted from blood, sampled in a trial of the OX40 agonist ivuxolimab. Source of these receptors: an adult with an advanced solid tumor such as melanoma, head and neck, liver or kidney cancer.

This clone has more than one count but fewer than ten. The chain employs TRBV5-1 and TRBJ2-2, with TRBD1 as a possible D gene (5 bases). The germline V gene has CDR1 SGHRS and CDR2 YFSETQ. V lost 0 bases, J lost 0 bases, and 12 bases lay in between. The CDR3 is made up of 17 amino acids. CDR3 region: CASSLALRTTNTGELFF. CDR3 DNA: TGCGCCAGCAGCTTGGCCCTTAGGACAACGAACACCGGGGAGCTGTTTTTT.

This chain joins TRBV30 and TRBJ1-6, with D uncertain. Germline loops: CDR1 GTSNPN, CDR2 SVGIG (reference sequence). This CDR3 has 13 residues. Trimming cost V 4 bases and J 0 bases, with 4 bases left between them. CDR3 loop: CAWMGSYNSPLHF. The CDR3, as DNA: TGTGCCTGGATGGGCTCCTATAATTCACCCCTCCACTTT.

The V gene is TRBV7-9, the J gene TRBJ1-4; weak D call: TRBD1 (6 bases). Deletions cut 1 base from V and 7 bases from J, with 10 bases between. This CDR3 comprises 14 residues. Germline V CDR1 and CDR2: SEHNR, FQNEAQ (reference sequence). CDR3 coding DNA: TGTGCCAGCAGCTTAGTTCAGGGGCGTGAAAAACTGTTTTTT. This gives the protein CASSLVQGREKLFF. Filled out from reference TRBV7-9 and TRBJ1-4, the complete variable domain reads DTGVSQNPRHKITKRGQNVTFRCDPISEHNRLYWYRQTLGQGPEFLTYFQNEAQLEKSRLLSDRFSAERPKGSFSTLEIQRTEQGDSAMYLCASSLVQGREKLFFGSGTQLSVL.

The rearrangement links TRBV6-1 to TRBJ2-3, with D possibly TRBD1 on 6 matching bases. The germline gives CDR1 MNHNS, CDR2 SASEGT. This CDR3 contains 15 residues. The V end lost 6 bases, the J end lost 0 bases, and 13 bases lay between the germline ends. The CDR3 bases are TGTGCCAGCAGGGCCCAGGGGATTAGCACAGATACGCAGTATTTT. Residues: CASRAQGISTDTQYF.

This sequence joins TRBV7-3 and TRBJ2-1, with 9 bases identical to TRBD1. V lost 4 bases, J lost 16 bases, and 8 bases stayed unmatched. CDR3 length: 12 amino acids. Germline assignment: CDR1 SGHTA and CDR2 FQGTGA. The CDR3 loop is CASSWGDRGIFF. The CDR3 nucleotides read TGTGCCAGCAGCTGGGGCGACAGGGGGATATTCTTC.

The chain uses TRBV7-9 and TRBJ2-3; 7 nucleotides align to TRBD1. V gave up 5 bases and J gave up 2 bases; unmatched junction bases: 7. The CDR3 is made up of 15 amino acids. CDR1 and CDR2 (germline): SEHNR, FQNEAQ (reference sequence). DNA for the CDR3: TGTGCCAGCAGCCCCGGACAGGAGATCACAGATACGCAGTATTTT. As protein: CASSPGQEITDTQYF.

The rearrangement joins TRBV5-1 to TRBJ2-5; 8 bases agree with TRBD1. The germline gives CDR1 SGHRS, CDR2 YFSETQ. CDR3 length: 15 residues. With 4 bases clipped from V and 5 bases from J, the junction kept 10 bases outside the gene matches. The CDR3 loop reads CASSGVAQGVETQYF. The CDR3, as DNA: TGCGCCAGCAGCGGGGTGGCACAGGGGGTCGAGACCCAGTACTTC.

The genes are TRBV30 and TRBJ2-7; 9 bases map to TRBD1. With 2 bases clipped from V and 5 bases from J, the junction kept 7 bases outside the gene matches. The CDR3 extends over 14 amino acids. Germline CDR1 GTSNPN, CDR2 SVGIG (reference sequence). The CDR3 DNA sequence: TGTGCCTGGAGTCAACAGGGGGCATTCAACGAGCAGTACTTC. Protein product: CAWSQQGAFNEQYF.

The chain is built from TRBV5-1 and TRBJ2-3; no clear D. The CDR3 extends over 13 amino acids. Germline V gives CDR1 SGHRS, CDR2 YFSETQ. Between the trimmed V and J ends, which lost 0 bases and 3 bases, there was a span of 5 bases. CDR3 coding DNA: TGCGCCAGCAGCTTGGTGGGGACAGATACGCAGTATTTT. Its translation: CASSLVGTDTQYF.

Points on this clone: Additional DNA sequences in this sample encode the identical CDR3. V usage is TRBV29-1 and J usage is TRBJ2-1; 14 bases line up with TRBD2. The CDR3 has 14 residues. Trimming cost V 4 bases and J 7 bases; bases outside gene matches: 3. Germline CDR1 reads SQVTM; CDR2 reads ANQGSEA. The CDR3 is CSVAGTSGSNEQFF. The CDR3 nucleotides read TGCAGCGTTGCCGGGACTAGCGGGAGTAATGAGCAGTTCTTC.

The chain combines TRBV5-1 with TRBJ2-1; no clear D. The CDR3 covers 14 residues. V was pared by 5 bases and J by 1 base, with 10 bases between. CDR1 is SGHRS, CDR2 YFSETQ, per germline. For the CDR3, the DNA is TGCGCCAGCAGTCGGCTCGGATCCTACAATGAGCAGTTCTTC. Residues: CASSRLGSYNEQFF.

J is TRBJ1-4 and V is TRBV2, with 10 nucleotides matching TRBD1. CDR3 length equals 13 residues. The germline gives CDR1 SNHLY, CDR2 FYNNEI. Losses at the gene ends were 10 bases for V and 6 bases for J; bases not matched to a gene: 5. The CDR3 protein is CATRQGADEKLFF. CDR3 sequence (DNA): TGTGCCACCAGACAGGGGGCGGATGAAAAACTGTTTTTT.

This chain connects TRBV27 to TRBJ1-1; 8 nucleotides agree with TRBD1. The CDR3 runs to 15 residues. The junction had 11 bases not matched to a gene; V was cut back by 8 bases and J by 3 bases. From germline, CDR1 is MNHEY and CDR2 SMNVEV (reference sequence). The CDR3: CASGSQGAGDTEAFF. The DNA for the CDR3 is TGTGCCAGCGGGTCGCAGGGGGCGGGTGACACTGAAGCTTTCTTT.

The rearrangement joins TRBV19 to TRBJ1-1, with D possibly TRBD1 on 5 matching bases. The CDR3 covers 13 residues. Germline CDR1 LNHDA, CDR2 SQIVND (reference sequence). V was clipped by 6 bases and J by 0 bases, with 8 bases between them. This CDR3 reads CASRTDLNTEAFF. The CDR3 DNA reads as TGTGCCAGTAGGACAGACCTGAACACTGAAGCTTTCTTT. The variable domain in full, completed from reference TRBV19 and TRBJ1-1, reads DGGITQSPKYLFRKEGQNVTLSCEQNLNHDAMYWYRQDPGQGLRLIYYSQIVNDFQKGDIAEGYSVSREKKESFPLTVTSAQKNPTAFYLCASRTDLNTEAFFGQGTRLTVV.

This clone was detected once. The V and J genes are TRBV4-1 and TRBJ2-5; possible D gene TRBD1, 5 bases. CDR3 length: 17 residues. Germline assignment: CDR1 MGHRA and CDR2 YSYEKL. Trimming pared 0 bases from V and 5 bases from J, leaving 19 bases between. The CDR3 reads CASSQELGRRSRETQYF. The DNA for the CDR3 is TGCGCCAGCAGCCAAGAGCTGGGGCGCCGGTCCCGGGAGACCCAGTACTTC.

The rearrangement joins TRBV30 to TRBJ1-1, with D perhaps matching TRBD1 (5 bases). The CDR3 runs to 13 residues. Germline lookup yields CDR1 GTSNPN and CDR2 SVGIG (reference sequence). Trimming took 8 bases from V and 5 from J, leaving 18 bases between them. CDR3 sequence (DNA): TGTGCCAAAACCCGGGGGAGTGAAACTGAAGCTTTCTTT. Protein sequence: CAKTRGSETEAFF. The whole variable domain, filled in from reference TRBV30 and TRBJ1-1, reads SQTIHQWPATLVQPVGSPLSLECTVEGTSNPNLYWYRQAAGRGLQLLFYSVGIGQISSEVPQNLSASRPQDRQFILSSKKLLLSDSGFYLCAKTRGSETEAFFGQGTRLTVV.

The V gene is TRBV6-5, the J gene TRBJ2-2; D possibly corresponds to TRBD1 (6 bases). The V end was cut by 7 bases, the J end by 4 bases, with 10 bases between. The germline CDR1 and CDR2 sequences are MNHEY and SVGAGI. The CDR3 extends over 13 amino acids. The CDR3 reads CASNRRGTGELFF. DNA for the CDR3: TGTGCCAGCAACCGCAGGGGCACCGGGGAGCTGTTTTTT.

The gene calls are TRBV9 and TRBJ2-3; maybe TRBD1 (6 bases). V lost 0 bases and J lost 0, with 11 bases in between. The CDR3 consists of 16 residues. Germline lookup yields CDR1 SGDLS and CDR2 YYNGEE. CDR3 residues: CASSVGSRGSTDTQYF. CDR3 bases: TGTGCCAGCAGCGTAGGGTCCAGGGGCAGCACAGATACGCAGTATTTT.

The gene calls are TRBV9 and TRBJ2-1, with a weak D call TRBD2 (5 bases). This CDR3 region has 16 residues. V shed 2 bases and J shed 1 base, with 13 bases lying between them. Germline CDR1 reads SGDLS; CDR2 reads YYNGEE. The CDR3 nucleotides read TGTGCCAGCAGCGTTGACGGGATTCGATCCTACAATGAGCAGTTCTTC. Translation gives CASSVDGIRSYNEQFF.

The chain couples TRBV5-1 to TRBJ2-3; no firm D call. The CDR3 is 12 residues long. Germline CDR1 SGHRS, CDR2 YFSETQ. V lost 0 bases, J lost 5 bases, and 4 bases lay in between. CDR3 coding DNA: TGCGCCAGCAGCTTGGAGGTAGATACGCAGTATTTT. It yields the protein CASSLEVDTQYF.

The chain employs TRBV5-4 and TRBJ1-1; maybe TRBD1 (5 bases). This CDR3 region has 13 residues. V shed 3 bases and J shed 6 bases, with 12 bases lying between them. CDR1 and CDR2 from the germline V gene are SGHNT and YYREEE (reference sequence). The CDR3 nucleotides are TGTGCCAGCAGCTCCGCAAGGACATCTGAAGCTTTCTTT. As protein: CASSSARTSEAFF.

V gene TRBV6-5 combines with J gene TRBJ1-6, with D hard to call. The length of the CDR3 is 14 residues. Germline lookup yields CDR1 MNHEY and CDR2 SVGAGI. V lost 4 bases and J 5 bases, leaving 9 bases between the germline ends. The CDR3 DNA follows: TGTGCCAGCAGTTCCGCGAGGGATAATTCACCCCTCCACTTT. Translating it yields CASSSARDNSPLHF.

The chain recombines TRBV6-1 with TRBJ2-6; D remains ambiguous. Trimming stripped 4 bases from V and 2 bases from J, with 15 bases between. Germline-derived CDR1 and CDR2 are MNHNS and SASEGT. The CDR3 has 17 amino acids. The CDR3 spells CASSAYVTGTGANVLTF. The CDR3 DNA sequence: TGTGCCAGCAGTGCGTACGTCACTGGAACTGGGGCCAACGTCCTGACTTTC.

This chain links TRBV19 with TRBJ2-7; D perhaps matches TRBD2 (6 bases). This CDR3 is built from 19 residues. The germline gives CDR1 LNHDA, CDR2 SQIVND (reference sequence). Trimming left V 1 base short and J 6 bases short, with 28 bases between. The CDR3 DNA sequence: TGTGCCAGTAGTATAGCATCACCCCGCGGGGACCGGAGTCTTGGCGAGCAGTACTTC. Its protein product is CASSIASPRGDRSLGEQYF.

This sequence joins TRBV27 and TRBJ1-2; 9 bases line up with TRBD1. From germline, CDR1 is MNHEY and CDR2 SMNVEV (reference sequence). The CDR3 runs to 14 residues. With V trimmed by 7 bases and J by 3 bases, 6 bases remained unmatched. The CDR3: CASTPRQGDYGYTF. CDR3 DNA sequence: TGTGCCAGCACCCCGAGACAGGGGGACTATGGCTACACCTTC.

This clone was seen more than once but under ten times. The CDR3, as DNA: TGTGCCAGCAGCTCAGACACGTACCAAGAGACCCAGTACTTC. This codes for CASSSDTYQETQYF. This chain uses TRBV11-1 with TRBJ2-5; D not certain. The CDR3 has 14 amino acids. Per germline, CDR1 SGHAT and CDR2 FQDESV (reference sequence). The V gene lost 4 bases and the J gene lost 0 bases, with 9 bases spanning the gap.

The chain links TRBV5-6 to TRBJ2-3, with a tentative D call TRBD2 (6 bases). The CDR3 sequence is 14 residues long. Trimming shortened V by 0 bases and J by 5 bases, and 10 bases separated the two germline ends. The V gene's germline CDR1 is SGHDT and CDR2 YYEEEE. CDR3 in DNA: TGTGCCAGCAGCTTGGCGGCGGGGCGAGATACGCAGTATTTT. Residues: CASSLAAGRDTQYF.

This clone has a handful of counts. The genes are TRBV5-1 and TRBJ2-2; 8 bases line up with TRBD1. V lost 1 base, J lost 5 bases, and 10 bases stayed unmatched. The CDR3 loop spans 17 amino acids. Germline-derived CDR1 and CDR2 are SGHRS and YFSETQ. This CDR3 reads CASSLLRQGLWTGELFF. CDR3 DNA: TGCGCCAGCAGCTTGTTGCGACAGGGGTTGTGGACCGGGGAGCTGTTTTTT.

This chain links TRBV5-1 with TRBJ2-7; 10 bases fit TRBD1. Germline V gene sequence: CDR1 SGHRS, CDR2 YFSETQ. The V segment lost 4 bases and the J segment 5 bases; nucleotides outside the gene matches: 12. The CDR3 sequence is 16 residues long. Written as DNA, the CDR3 is TGCGCCAGCAGCCTGACAACCGGGACAGGGGTTCACGAGCAGTACTTC. It translates to CASSLTTGTGVHEQYF.

The chain couples TRBV7-9 to TRBJ1-4; 9 nucleotides align to TRBD1. The germline V gene encodes CDR1 SEHNR and CDR2 FQNEAQ (reference sequence). Trimming removed 5 bases from V and 7 bases from J; junction bases left unmatched: 5. The CDR3 is 14 residues long. In DNA, the CDR3 is TGTGCCAGCAGCCTACAGGGGGCAGGTGAAAAACTGTTTTTT. Amino acids: CASSLQGAGEKLFF.

CDR3 sequence (DNA): TGTGCCTGGAGGAATTTTGGGGTTAACACTGAAGCTTTCTTT. Encoded protein: CAWRNFGVNTEAFF. The chain employs TRBV30 and TRBJ1-1, with no clear D. Germline values: CDR1 GTSNPN, CDR2 SVGIG (reference sequence). The CDR3 has 14 residues. V was cut by 3 bases and J by 2 bases, with 13 bases left in between.